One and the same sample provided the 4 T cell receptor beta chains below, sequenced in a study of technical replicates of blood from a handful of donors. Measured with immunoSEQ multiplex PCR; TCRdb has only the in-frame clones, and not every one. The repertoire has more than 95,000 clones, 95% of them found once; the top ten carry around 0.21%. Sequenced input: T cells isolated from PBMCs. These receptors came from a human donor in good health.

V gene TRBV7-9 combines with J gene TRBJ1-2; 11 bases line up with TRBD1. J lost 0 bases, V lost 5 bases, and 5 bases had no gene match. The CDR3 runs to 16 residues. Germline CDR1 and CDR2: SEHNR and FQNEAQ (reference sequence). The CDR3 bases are TGTGCCAGCAGCGGGGGACAGGGGGGTACTAACTATGGCTACACCTTC. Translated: CASSGGQGGTNYGYTF.

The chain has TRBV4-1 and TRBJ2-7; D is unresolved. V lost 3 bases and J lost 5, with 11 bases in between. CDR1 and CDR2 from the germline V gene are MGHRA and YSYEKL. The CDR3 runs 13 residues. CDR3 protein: CASSQFDLDEQYF. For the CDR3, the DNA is TGCGCCAGCAGCCAGTTCGACTTGGACGAGCAGTACTTC.

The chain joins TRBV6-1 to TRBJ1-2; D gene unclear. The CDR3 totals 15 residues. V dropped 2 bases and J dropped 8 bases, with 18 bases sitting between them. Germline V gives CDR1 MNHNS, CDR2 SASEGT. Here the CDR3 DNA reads TGTGCCAGCAGTGAATTTGGTCGACTTGCCGTGGGCTACACCTTC. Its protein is CASSEFGRLAVGYTF.

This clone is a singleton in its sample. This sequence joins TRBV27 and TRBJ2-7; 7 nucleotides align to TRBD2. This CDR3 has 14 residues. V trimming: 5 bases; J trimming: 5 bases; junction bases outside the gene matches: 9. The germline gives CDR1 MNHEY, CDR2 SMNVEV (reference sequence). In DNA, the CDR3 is TGTGCCAGCAGTCTGCACATAGGGAGGGACGAGCAGTACTTC. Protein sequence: CASSLHIGRDEQYF.